The 30 T cell receptor beta chains given below trace back to one sample, sequenced in a study of blood T cell repertoires in COVID-19. Some clones are missing from TCRdb's copy, which holds only in-frame ones; the method was immunoSEQ multiplex PCR. This table holds about 200,000 clones, 85% to 95% found once. Sequencing was done on a sample of peripheral blood. The receptors derive from a young man with COVID-19, enrolled during active disease.

V usage is TRBV5-5 and J usage is TRBJ1-2; no reliable D call. Trimming shortened V by 2 bases and J by 5 bases, and 16 bases separated the two germline ends. The V gene's germline CDR1 is SGHKS and CDR2 YYEKEE (reference sequence). This CDR3 spans 15 amino acids. CDR3: CASSFRQEGYYGYTF. The CDR3 DNA is TGTGCCAGCAGCTTCAGGCAGGAAGGCTATTATGGCTACACCTTC.

DNA of the CDR3: TGTGCCAGCTCACCATCGGGGATAACGGACACTGAAGCTTTCTTT. Translation gives CASSPSGITDTEAFF. The genes are TRBV18 and TRBJ1-1; D ambiguous. CDR1 and CDR2 (germline): KGHSH, LQKENI. This CDR3 spans 15 amino acids. V dropped 2 bases and J dropped 3 bases, with 13 bases sitting between them.

The gene calls are TRBV12-5 and TRBJ2-7; 9 positions agree with TRBD2. This CDR3 region has 16 residues. Germline V CDR1 and CDR2: LGHNT, FRNRAP. The ends lost 1 base at V and 3 bases at J; junction bases unmatched: 7. CDR3 in DNA: TGTGCTAGTGGTTTGGCTAGCGGGGAGAGCTTCTACGAGCAGTACTTC. It encodes CASGLASGESFYEQYF. The variable domain in full, completed from reference TRBV12-5 and TRBJ2-7, reads DARVTQTPRHKVTEMGQEVTMRCQPILGHNTVFWYRQTMMQGLELLAYFRNRAPLDDSGMPKDRFSAEMPDATLATLKIQPSEPRDSAVYFCASGLASGESFYEQYFGPGTRLTVT.

This clone was recorded a few times. The chain joins TRBV5-4 to TRBJ1-6; tentative D call: TRBD1 (6 bases). The CDR3 has 14 residues. Germline loops: CDR1 SGHNT, CDR2 YYREEE (reference sequence). V shed 4 bases and J shed 8 bases, with 13 bases lying between them. For the CDR3, the DNA is TGTGCCAGCAGCCCCAGAGAGGGGGATTCACCCCTCCACTTT. It is translated as CASSPREGDSPLHF.

This clone was observed once. The chain links TRBV7-9 to TRBJ1-6; TRBD1 agrees at 7 bases. The CDR3 has 13 residues. In germline, CDR1 is SEHNR, CDR2 FQNEAQ (reference sequence). V was clipped by 5 bases and J by 9 bases; unmatched bases: 4. CDR3: CASSVGQASPLHF. CDR3 sequence (DNA): TGTGCCAGCAGCGTAGGACAGGCTTCACCCCTCCACTTT.

This clone was seen a single time. This chain joins TRBV7-2 and TRBJ2-7; D possibly corresponds to TRBD2 (6 bases). Per germline, CDR1 SGHTA and CDR2 FQGNSA. The V and J ends lost 0 bases and 9 bases respectively, with 12 bases between them. This CDR3 has 13 amino acids. CDR3 bases: TGTGCCAGCAGCTTAGCGCGCGGGGATGTGCAGTACTTC. Translating it yields CASSLARGDVQYF.

V gene TRBV11-2 combines with J gene TRBJ1-5; 10 nucleotides match TRBD1. The CDR3 spans 15 residues. V dropped 3 bases and J dropped 4; count of bases not matched to a gene: 3. Germline V gives CDR1 SGHAT, CDR2 FQNNGV. CDR3 loop: CASSFGQGGNQPQHF. Here the CDR3 DNA reads TGTGCCAGCAGCTTCGGACAGGGGGGGAATCAGCCCCAGCATTTT.

The chain carries TRBV6-5 and TRBJ1-5; 9 bases agree with TRBD1. The CDR3 runs to 15 residues. J gave up 2 bases and V 6 bases, and 5 bases lay outside the gene matches. Germline V gives CDR1 MNHEY, CDR2 SVGAGI. The CDR3 protein is CASRTGGAGNQPQHF. Written as DNA, the CDR3 is TGTGCCAGCAGAACAGGGGGCGCGGGCAATCAGCCCCAGCATTTT.

The chain has TRBV4-1 and TRBJ1-5; TRBD1 is a possible D gene (6 bases). Trimming left V 1 base short and J 7 bases short, with 8 bases between. The CDR3 extends over 13 amino acids. Per germline, CDR1 MGHRA and CDR2 YSYEKL. The CDR3 DNA reads as TGCGCCAGCAGCCAAGGAGGGGGACAGCCCCAGCATTTT. It is translated as CASSQGGGQPQHF.

V is TRBV5-1 and J is TRBJ2-7; D perhaps matches TRBD2 (5 bases). This CDR3 region has 15 residues. CDR1 is SGHRS, CDR2 YFSETQ, per germline. Trimming took off 4 bases at V and 2 bases at J, with 16 bases between the two ends. In nucleotides, the CDR3 is TGCGCCAGCAGCCCCAAGGGCACTAGTACCTACGAGCAGTACTTC. It is translated as CASSPKGTSTYEQYF.

A few counts support this clone. The chain joins TRBV27 to TRBJ2-2, with TRBD2 matching over 15 bases. J lost 6 bases, V lost 6 bases, and 8 bases had no gene match. Germline-derived CDR1 and CDR2 are MNHEY and SMNVEV (reference sequence). This CDR3 is built from 17 residues. The CDR3 region is CASSGLAGGRWSGELFF. DNA for the CDR3: TGTGCCAGCAGCGGACTAGCGGGGGGGCGATGGTCCGGGGAGCTGTTTTTT.

The genes are TRBV24-1 and TRBJ1-5, with a possible D match to TRBD1 (5 bases). V lost 4 bases and J lost 0, with 12 bases in between. CDR1 is KGHDR and CDR2 is SFDVKD in the germline V gene. This CDR3 is built from 16 residues. CDR3 amino acids: CATSDDSPYSNQPQHF. CDR3 nucleotides: TGTGCCACCAGTGACGACAGTCCTTATAGCAATCAGCCCCAGCATTTT.

This rearrangement joins TRBV7-9 to TRBJ1-4; 10 bases align to TRBD1. The CDR3 spans 19 residues. The V segment lost 5 bases and the J segment 6 bases; nucleotides outside the gene matches: 18. Germline-derived CDR1 and CDR2 are SEHNR and FQNEAQ (reference sequence). CDR3 sequence (DNA): TGTGCCAGCAGCCAAGACCCTGGGGACAGGGGAGTCTGGGATGAAAAACTGTTTTTT. It yields the protein CASSQDPGDRGVWDEKLFF.

This chain links TRBV6-5 with TRBJ2-1; TRBD2 is a possible D gene (6 bases). The ends were cut back, 5 bases at V and 12 bases at J, with 14 bases in the middle. The CDR3 is made up of 12 amino acids. Germline V gene lookup returns CDR1 MNHEY and CDR2 SVGAGI. The DNA of the CDR3 is TGTGCCAGCAGTCCCTACCCGGGGGTGCAGTTCTTC. It is translated as CASSPYPGVQFF.

The chain uses TRBV13 and TRBJ1-1, with D hard to call. Trimming removed 3 bases from V and 1 base from J, with 9 bases in between. This CDR3 spans 14 amino acids. The V gene's germline CDR1 is PRHDT and CDR2 FYEKMQ (reference sequence). CDR3 DNA sequence: TGTGCCAGCAGCTTCAGGCGGGAGAACACTGAAGCTTTCTTT. It codes for CASSFRRENTEAFF.

In its sample, this clone was seen a few times. The chain is built from TRBV3-1 (or the pseudogene TRBV3-2) and TRBJ2-7; a possible D gene is TRBD2 (6 bases). Trimming left V 4 bases short and J 6 bases short, with 10 bases between. Germline values: CDR1 LGHDT, CDR2 YNNKEL (reference sequence). This CDR3 has 12 residues. CDR3 sequence (DNA): TGTGCCAGCAGCCGGGACGGGAGCGAGCAGTACTTC. Protein product: CASSRDGSEQYF.

The CDR3 DNA follows: TGTGCCAGCTCACCACCGAGCCGGGGGGGCCGATCAGATACGCAGTATTTT. This gives the protein CASSPPSRGGRSDTQYF. This rearrangement joins TRBV18 to TRBJ2-3, with 8 positions matching TRBD2. CDR3 length: 17 amino acids. The V gene end was trimmed by 0 bases and the J gene end by 4 bases; junction bases not matched to a gene: 9. Germline V gene lookup returns CDR1 KGHSH and CDR2 LQKENI.

The genes are TRBV7-6 and TRBJ2-7, with TRBD1 matching 9 bases. Trimming took 4 bases from V and 7 from J; bases not matched to a gene: 11. CDR1 and CDR2 from the germline V gene are SGHVS and FNYEAQ. The CDR3 has 15 residues. The CDR3 DNA follows: TGTGCCAGCAGCTCAACCGGGACAGGGTCGAGGGAGCAGTACTTC. Residues: CASSSTGTGSREQYF. Using reference TRBV7-6 and TRBJ2-7 for the parts outside the CDR3, the full variable domain is GAGVSQSPRYKVTKRGQDVALRCDPISGHVSLYWYRQALGQGPEFLTYFNYEAQQDKSGLPNDRFSAERPEGSISTLTIQRTEQRDSAMYRCASSSTGTGSREQYFGPGTRLTVT.

This chain links TRBV15 with TRBJ2-6; perhaps TRBD1 as D (5 bases). The CDR3 contains 17 residues. Per germline, CDR1 LNHNV and CDR2 YYDKDF (reference sequence). V lost 2 bases, J lost 4 bases, and 15 bases lay in between. CDR3 amino acids: CATSRPKGKSGANVLTF. CDR3 coding DNA: TGTGCCACCAGCAGACCAAAGGGGAAGTCCGGGGCCAACGTCCTGACTTTC.

This chain links TRBV5-1 with TRBJ1-1; 8 positions match TRBD1. Trimming at V came to 4 bases and at J to 5 bases, leaving 10 bases not matched to a gene. The CDR3 runs to 15 residues. Looked up from germline, CDR1 is SGHRS and CDR2 is YFSETQ. The CDR3 reads CASSVSGTGGTEAFF. The CDR3 nucleotides read TGCGCCAGCAGCGTTTCCGGGACAGGAGGTACTGAAGCTTTCTTT.

This clone has a single count. The chain joins TRBV11-2 to TRBJ2-1, with a tentative D call TRBD1 (5 bases). Deletions cut 4 bases from V and 5 bases from J, with 18 bases between. CDR1 is SGHAT, CDR2 FQNNGV, per germline. This CDR3 has 16 amino acids. CDR3 protein: CASSWLGPRRNNEQFF. Here the CDR3 DNA reads TGTGCCAGCAGCTGGCTGGGGCCACGACGTAACAATGAGCAGTTCTTC.

The chain employs TRBV7-4 and TRBJ2-3; 8 bases are a match to TRBD2. The CDR3 totals 18 residues. The J segment lost 0 bases and the V segment lost 7 bases, leaving 15 bases of the junction unmatched. Germline V CDR1 and CDR2: SGHVT, SQSDAQ. This CDR3 reads CASTHPRTAGVSTDTQYF. CDR3 coding DNA: TGTGCCAGCACCCACCCTCGGACAGCGGGGGTAAGCACAGATACGCAGTATTTT.

The chain carries TRBV5-4 and TRBJ2-3; D gene uncertain. This CDR3 spans 15 amino acids. Trimming cost V 1 base and J 0 bases, with 9 bases left between them. CDR1 is SGHNT and CDR2 is YYREEE in the germline V gene (reference sequence). CDR3 sequence: CASSLLSSSTDTQYF. For the CDR3, the DNA is TGTGCCAGCAGCTTGTTATCTAGTAGCACAGATACGCAGTATTTT.

This chain uses TRBV5-6 with TRBJ2-7, with D possibly TRBD1 on 5 matching bases. CDR3 size: 13 residues. The germline V gene has CDR1 SGHDT and CDR2 YYEEEE. With 5 bases removed from V and 3 bases from J, the gap between germline ends came to 12 bases. The CDR3 region is CASRKTEIYEQYF. Here the CDR3 DNA reads TGTGCCAGCAGGAAGACAGAGATCTACGAGCAGTACTTC.

The CDR3 nucleotides read TGTGCCAGCAGCGAGACAGGATTTCCCTACGAGCAGTACTTC. Protein sequence: CASSETGFPYEQYF. The chain joins TRBV3-1 (or the pseudogene TRBV3-2) to TRBJ2-7, with a possible D match to TRBD1 (6 bases). The V gene lost 5 bases and the J gene lost 2 bases, with 13 bases spanning the gap. The CDR3 has 14 amino acids. Germline V gene lookup returns CDR1 LGHDT and CDR2 YNNKEL (reference sequence).

The chain combines TRBV6-6 with TRBJ1-2; 7 nucleotides match TRBD1. The ends lost 2 bases at V and 7 bases at J; junction bases unmatched: 10. Germline V gene data show CDR1 as MNHNY and CDR2 as SVGAGI (reference sequence). This CDR3 has 15 residues. CDR3 nucleotides: TGTGCCAGCAGTTACCGCGGACAGGCCCTCAGTGGCTACACCTTC. This translates into CASSYRGQALSGYTF.

The table lists this clone with a few counts. The V gene is TRBV5-1, the J gene TRBJ2-7, with D unresolved. This CDR3 has 13 amino acids. Per germline, CDR1 SGHRS and CDR2 YFSETQ. Trimming took off 0 bases at V and 6 bases at J, with 10 bases between the two ends. The chain's CDR3 is CASSLGTDSEQYF. CDR3 DNA: TGCGCCAGCAGCTTGGGCACTGATTCCGAGCAGTACTTC.

J is TRBJ1-1 and V is TRBV5-1; D unresolved. Germline CDR1 is SGHRS and CDR2 is YFSETQ. V was pared by 0 bases and J by 1 base, with 7 bases between. The CDR3 loop spans 14 amino acids. CDR3 amino acids: CASSLDAENTEAFF. The CDR3 DNA sequence: TGCGCCAGCAGCTTGGATGCGGAGAACACTGAAGCTTTCTTT.

V is TRBV15 and J is TRBJ2-3, with TRBD1 matching over 7 bases. V was pared by 0 bases and J by 5 bases, with 5 bases of the junction left unmatched. Germline V lookup: CDR1 LNHNV, CDR2 YYDKDF (reference sequence). This CDR3 spans 15 amino acids. CDR3 nucleotides: TGTGCCACCAGCAGAGATAGGGGGCGAAGAGATACGCAGTATTTT. This encodes CATSRDRGRRDTQYF.

The V gene is TRBV6-1, the J gene TRBJ1-2, with TRBD1 matching over 10 bases. After removal of 4 bases from V and 3 bases from J, the junction contained 8 bases not matched to a gene. The CDR3 consists of 16 residues. The germline CDR1 and CDR2 sequences are MNHNS and SASEGT. The CDR3 DNA reads TGTGCCAGCAGTGCCACTCGGACAGGGGGACACTATGGCTACACCTTC. Translated: CASSATRTGGHYGYTF.